This T cell receptor beta chain came from a study of vaccination and CD4 T cells after COVID-19. General study findings and limits: Spike mono-reactivity was shown by 304 of 307 vaccine-specific clones in convalescent patients.

Oncomine TCR Beta short-read sequencing was applied to DNA from cultured CD4+ T cells. Using its own MiXCR run on the PCR reads, TCRdb lists one record per CDR3 protein. The sample has around 10,000 distinct CDR3 sequences; about 50% are singletons. Points on this clonotype: Its target is unknown.

Treatment: approximately 9-day PBMC culture with coronavirus spike peptide pools or control peptides (ViraFEST assay). CDR3 size: 15 residues. V shed 8 bases and J shed 0 bases, with 16 bases lying between them. Germline V lookup: CDR1 SGHTA, CDR2 FQGTGA. This receptor was identified in a human donor who had recovered from COVID-19. The source material was CD4+ T cells from blood, cultured in vitro. The V and J genes are TRBV7-3 and TRBJ1-2; no clear D gene. The CDR3 DNA sequence: TGTGCCAGCGTCTATGTGGAGGGTACTAACTATGGCTACACCTTC. Amino acids: CASVYVEGTNYGYTF.